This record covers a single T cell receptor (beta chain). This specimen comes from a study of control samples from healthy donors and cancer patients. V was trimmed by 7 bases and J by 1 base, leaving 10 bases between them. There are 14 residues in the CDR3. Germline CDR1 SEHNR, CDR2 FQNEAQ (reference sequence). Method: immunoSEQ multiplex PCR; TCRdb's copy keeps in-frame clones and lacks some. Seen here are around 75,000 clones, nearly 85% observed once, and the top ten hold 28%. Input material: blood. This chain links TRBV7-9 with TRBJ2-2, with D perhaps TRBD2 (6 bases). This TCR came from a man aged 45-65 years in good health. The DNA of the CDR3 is TGTGCCAGCACCCCCGGGGGGAACACCGGGGAGCTGTTTTTT. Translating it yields CASTPGGNTGELFF.